Presented here are 28 T cell receptor beta chains from one specimen sequenced in a study of regulatory T cells in long-lasting Graves disease (dated by TCRdb to the early 2020s). The time point label here, explained by the study, means: persistent/refractory GD, antithyroid drugs over 5 years with positive TRAb. For both TCR sequencing and RNA sequencing, RNA was extracted from PBMCs using TRIzol. The library was produced with multiplex PCR. The sequencer was an Illumina HiSeq 4000. iRepertoire HTBI primers and Arm-PCR amplification of CDR3 regions were used to construct TCR beta libraries. The public reads were reprocessed in TCRdb via fastp at Q25 and MiXCR, keeping in-frame beta chains. Every CDR3 protein is listed once, alongside the most common genes and DNA of its rows. The sample has about 470,000 distinct CDR3 sequences on record, 20% to 25% of them singletons. Around 7% of the sample rests with the top ten.

Specimen: peripheral blood mononuclear cells (PBMCs), collected when the disease was refractory, from a patient treated with antithyroid drugs. These receptors all come from a female donor with Graves disease.

The chain is built from TRBV11-2 and TRBJ2-2; D remains ambiguous. Trimming stripped 4 bases from V and 1 base from J, with 7 bases between. The CDR3 runs to 14 residues. Germline V gene sequence: CDR1 SGHAT, CDR2 FQNNGV. CDR3 DNA sequence: TGTGCCAGCAGCTCCCTGAGGAACACCGGGGAGCTGTTTTTT. Translated, it gives CASSSLRNTGELFF.

The chain joins TRBV20-1 to TRBJ1-1, with D possibly being TRBD1 (5 bases). Trimming took off 4 bases at V and 0 bases at J, with 12 bases between the two ends. The V gene's germline CDR1 is DFQATT and CDR2 SNEGSKA (reference sequence). The CDR3 runs 14 residues. The CDR3 is CSATSGLLNTEAFF. The CDR3 DNA reads as TGCAGTGCTACCTCGGGACTCTTGAACACTGAAGCTTTCTTT.

The sample holds a few counts of this clonotype. This sequence joins TRBV19 and TRBJ2-5; the match to TRBD2 covers 14 bases. Germline trimming cut 11 bases from V and 3 bases from J; bases unmatched to any gene: 5. Germline CDR1 reads LNHDA; CDR2 reads SQIVND (reference sequence). The CDR3 runs to 14 residues. Here the CDR3 reads CACRTSGGKETQYF. In nucleotides, the CDR3 is TGTGCCTGCAGGACTAGCGGGGGGAAAGAGACCCAGTACTTC. Drawing the rest from reference TRBV19 and TRBJ2-5, the complete variable domain is DGGITQSPKYLFRKEGQNVTLSCEQNLNHDAMYWYRQDPGQGLRLIYYSQIVNDFQKGDIAEGYSVSREKKESFPLTVTSAQKNPTAFYLCACRTSGGKETQYFGPGTRLLVL.

In nucleotides, the CDR3 is TGTGCCAGCAGCGACGCAAGCGGGGGCATGCACGAGCAGTACTTC. This codes for CASSDASGGMHEQYF. The gene calls are TRBV7-9 and TRBJ2-7, with 8 bases identical to TRBD2. CDR1 is SEHNR and CDR2 is FQNEAQ in the germline V gene (reference sequence). The CDR3 runs to 15 residues. J lost 5 bases, V lost 5 bases, and 11 bases had no gene match.

This chain connects TRBV9 to TRBJ2-7; 7 bases align to TRBD1. Germline trimming cut 4 bases from V and 3 bases from J; bases unmatched to any gene: 10. The length of the CDR3 is 15 residues. CDR1 is SGDLS, CDR2 YYNGEE, per germline. CDR3 DNA sequence: TGTGCCAGCAGCCCTGCCGGGACAGCCCTCTACGAGCAGTACTTC. It specifies CASSPAGTALYEQYF.

This clonotype was counted many times. The chain is built from TRBV19 and TRBJ2-7; no reliable D call. The V end was cut by 7 bases, the J end by 2 bases, with 12 bases between. This CDR3 has 13 amino acids. Germline values: CDR1 LNHDA, CDR2 SQIVND (reference sequence). CDR3 bases: TGTGCCAGTATGAGGACGGGCACCTACGAGCAGTACTTC. Protein product: CASMRTGTYEQYF.

As to this clonotype: A clone one base away is much larger, so this may be a read error. J is TRBJ2-5 and V is TRBV28; 7 bases agree with TRBD1. From germline, CDR1 is MDHEN and CDR2 SYDVKM. The CDR3 has 16 amino acids. CDR3 loop: CASSLCKRGRGETRYF. DNA for the CDR3: TGTGCCAGCAGTTTATGCAAGAGGGGGCGAGGAGAGACCCGGTACTTC.

This rearrangement joins TRBV14 to TRBJ1-2; D call uncertain. There are 15 residues in the CDR3. Germline CDR1 reads SGHDN; CDR2 reads FVKESK. The V end lost 1 base, the J end lost 0 bases, and 9 bases lay between the germline ends. The CDR3 nucleotides are TGTGCCAGCAGCCAAGGTCTGGGGTCTAACTATGGCTACACCTTC. This codes for CASSQGLGSNYGYTF.

The chain carries TRBV7-2 and TRBJ1-1; D gene uncertain. CDR1 and CDR2 from the germline V gene are SGHTA and FQGNSA. This CDR3 contains 14 residues. Deletions cut 7 bases from V and 3 bases from J, with 15 bases between. CDR3 protein: CASTPGPRDTEAFF. The CDR3 region has the DNA TGTGCCAGCACCCCTGGTCCGCGGGACACTGAAGCTTTCTTT.

This clonotype was picked up many times. The V and J genes are TRBV7-9 and TRBJ1-1; a weak D match, TRBD1 (6 bases). Trimming cost V 1 base and J 5 bases, with 17 bases left between them. There are 16 residues in the CDR3. Germline loops: CDR1 SEHNR, CDR2 FQNEAQ (reference sequence). The chain's CDR3 is CASSLGFGRGSTEAFF. CDR3 nucleotide sequence: TGTGCCAGCAGCTTAGGGTTTGGCAGGGGAAGTACTGAAGCTTTCTTT.

This clonotype was observed a few times. The chain recombines TRBV30 with TRBJ2-2; 10 bases map to TRBD2. With 5 bases clipped from V and 4 bases from J, the junction kept 10 bases outside the gene matches. Germline CDR1 and CDR2: GTSNPN and SVGIG (reference sequence). This CDR3 is 16 amino acids long. The CDR3, as DNA: TGTGCCTGGGCCAGGACTAGCGGCGGATTCACCGGGGAGCTGTTTTTT. This encodes CAWARTSGGFTGELFF.

The rearrangement uses TRBV25-1 and TRBJ1-1, with D possibly being TRBD1 (5 bases). V lost 2 bases and J 8 bases, leaving 9 bases between the germline ends. Germline loops: CDR1 MGHDK, CDR2 SYGVNS. The CDR3 covers 12 residues. CDR3 sequence: CASSEGRGEAFF. The DNA of the CDR3 is TGTGCCAGCAGTGAAGGGAGGGGCGAAGCTTTCTTT.

The sample holds a few counts of this clonotype. This chain links TRBV6-2 or TRBV6-3 with TRBJ1-1; D ambiguous. This CDR3 has 17 residues. Trimming stripped 5 bases from V and 0 bases from J, with 19 bases between. In germline, CDR1 is MNHEY, CDR2 SVGEGT. Here the CDR3 reads CASSEEGRAGMNTEAFF. Written as DNA, the CDR3 is TGTGCCAGCAGTGAAGAGGGTCGCGCGGGCATGAACACTGAAGCTTTCTTT.

The chain recombines TRBV12-3 or TRBV12-4 with TRBJ2-2, with 7 positions matching TRBD2. After removal of 6 bases from V and 2 bases from J, the junction contained 6 bases not matched to a gene. The CDR3 runs to 15 residues. The CDR3 reads CASSPTSHNTGELFF. The CDR3 DNA is TGTGCCAGCAGCCCGACTAGCCACAACACCGGGGAGCTGTTTTTT.

This clonotype was seen a handful of times. In DNA form, the CDR3 reads TGCGCCAGCAGCTTGGCCGGCAGCTATAGCAATCAGCCCCAGCATTTT. Its translation: CASSLAGSYSNQPQHF. The V and J genes are TRBV5-1 and TRBJ1-5, with unresolved D. The CDR3 covers 16 residues. V was clipped by 0 bases and J by 0 bases, with 10 bases between them. Germline CDR1 SGHRS, CDR2 YFSETQ.

This clonotype was detected only a few times. The chain is built from TRBV4-1 and TRBJ2-5; D assignment may be TRBD1 or TRBD2 (6 bases each). Trimming took off 0 bases at V and 4 bases at J, with 15 bases between the two ends. The length of the CDR3 is 16 residues. Germline assignment: CDR1 MGHRA and CDR2 YSYEKL. Written as DNA, the CDR3 is TGCGCCAGCAGCCAAGAAGGATTCGGGGGCGCAGAGACCCAGTACTTC. Its translation is CASSQEGFGGAETQYF.

The chain combines TRBV14 with TRBJ1-5; D is uncertain. This CDR3 spans 15 amino acids. V dropped 1 base and J dropped 6 bases, with 13 bases sitting between them. Per germline, CDR1 SGHDN and CDR2 FVKESK. Here the CDR3 reads CASSQVVRVRQPQHF. The CDR3 coding sequence is TGTGCCAGCAGCCAAGTTGTTAGGGTTCGTCAGCCCCAGCATTTT.

This clonotype was seen at least ten times. This chain connects TRBV7-9 to TRBJ2-7; possible D gene TRBD1, 6 bases. This CDR3 comprises 12 residues. Trimming left V 10 bases short and J 2 bases short, with 12 bases between. Germline V gene data show CDR1 as SEHNR and CDR2 as FQNEAQ (reference sequence). The CDR3 here is CATERGTYEQYF. CDR3 nucleotide sequence: TGTGCCACCGAGAGGGGGACCTACGAGCAGTACTTC.

This rearrangement joins TRBV5-4 to TRBJ1-4; D remains unclear. The V and J ends lost 0 bases and 6 bases respectively, with 12 bases between them. Per the germline V gene, CDR1 is SGHNT and CDR2 is YYREEE (reference sequence). This CDR3 has 15 residues. The CDR3 protein is CASSLAAEIHEKLFF. CDR3 coding DNA: TGTGCCAGCAGCTTGGCGGCAGAAATCCATGAAAAACTGTTTTTT.

As for this clonotype: A read error is possible here, since a much larger clone lies one base away. V is TRBV24-1 and J is TRBJ2-2; 7 positions agree with TRBD1. This CDR3 region has 16 residues. Germline V gene sequence: CDR1 KGHDR, CDR2 SFDVKD. As DNA, the CDR3 is TGTGCCGCCAGTGACTACGGGACAGCTAACACCGGGGAGCTGTTTTTT. This codes for CAASDYGTANTGELFF.

The chain recombines TRBV24-1 with TRBJ1-2, with D tentatively TRBD1 (5 bases). The length of the CDR3 is 16 residues. V was shortened by 4 bases and J by 7 bases, with 21 bases between the two germline ends. Per the germline V gene, CDR1 is KGHDR and CDR2 is SFDVKD. CDR3 nucleotides: TGTGCCACCAGTGAATCGGGGACCCTCTCCGACGGTGGCTACACCTTC. Encoded protein: CATSESGTLSDGGYTF.

This clonotype came up many times. The chain has TRBV28 and TRBJ1-1; maybe TRBD1 (5 bases). Germline loops: CDR1 MDHEN, CDR2 SYDVKM. The CDR3 has 11 amino acids. With 11 bases removed from V and 5 bases from J, the gap between germline ends came to 12 bases. CDR3 amino acids: CAGGEGTEAFF. Here the CDR3 DNA reads TGTGCCGGCGGAGAGGGGACTGAAGCTTTCTTT.

This clonotype was detected ten times or more. The genes are TRBV11-3 and TRBJ2-5, with D possibly TRBD2 on 5 matching bases. Germline V gene sequence: CDR1 SGHNT, CDR2 YENEEA. The CDR3 spans 14 residues. The V end was cut by 5 bases, the J end by 0 bases, with 10 bases between. DNA of the CDR3: TGTGCCAGCAGCGCCCCGGGGTACCAAGAGACCCAGTACTTC. This codes for CASSAPGYQETQYF.

This clonotype was counted once. V gene TRBV28 combines with J gene TRBJ2-3, with D possibly TRBD2 on 7 matching bases. The V end was cut by 6 bases, the J end by 4 bases, with 11 bases between. Germline V gene data show CDR1 as MDHEN and CDR2 as SYDVKM. This CDR3 spans 13 amino acids. DNA for the CDR3: TGTGCCAGCAGCAAGGGGGGGGCAGATACGCAGTATTTT. It encodes CASSKGGADTQYF.

This clonotype was observed a single time. V gene TRBV14 combines with J gene TRBJ2-5; 12 nucleotides agree with TRBD2. The V and J ends lost 5 bases and 4 bases, in that order; junction bases with no gene match: 11. The CDR3 consists of 17 residues. The germline V gene has CDR1 SGHDN and CDR2 FVKESK. CDR3 region: CASSSPGSSGRAETQYF. The CDR3 DNA reads TGTGCCAGCAGCTCCCCCGGTTCTAGCGGGAGGGCAGAGACCCAGTACTTC.

This chain links TRBV30 with TRBJ2-1; D unresolved. V gave up 3 bases and J gave up 5 bases, with 11 bases separating them. CDR1 and CDR2 (germline): GTSNPN, SVGIG (reference sequence). CDR3 size: 13 residues. This CDR3 reads CAWRITNDNEQFF. Here the CDR3 DNA reads TGTGCCTGGAGAATAACGAACGACAATGAGCAGTTCTTC. The variable domain in full, with the rest retrieved from reference TRBV30 and TRBJ2-1, is SQTIHQWPATLVQPVGSPLSLECTVEGTSNPNLYWYRQAAGRGLQLLFYSVGIGQISSEVPQNLSASRPQDRQFILSSKKLLLSDSGFYLCAWRITNDNEQFFGPGTRLTVL.

The chain links TRBV13 to TRBJ2-4; possible D gene TRBD1, 6 bases. Trimming took off 5 bases at V and 0 bases at J, with 14 bases between the two ends. The CDR3 has 16 amino acids. The germline V gene has CDR1 PRHDT and CDR2 FYEKMQ (reference sequence). The CDR3 sequence is CASSISQGRAKNIQYF. CDR3 bases: TGTGCCAGCAGCATATCACAGGGAAGAGCCAAAAACATTCAGTACTTC.

The chain carries TRBV29-1 and TRBJ2-5; possible D gene TRBD2, 5 bases. The germline gives CDR1 SQVTM, CDR2 ANQGSEA. The V end lost 6 bases, the J end lost 4 bases, and 15 bases lay between the germline ends. This CDR3 has 13 amino acids. DNA for the CDR3: TGCAGCGTCCTCCATACCCGGGGAGAGACCCAGTACTTC. Encoded protein: CSVLHTRGETQYF.